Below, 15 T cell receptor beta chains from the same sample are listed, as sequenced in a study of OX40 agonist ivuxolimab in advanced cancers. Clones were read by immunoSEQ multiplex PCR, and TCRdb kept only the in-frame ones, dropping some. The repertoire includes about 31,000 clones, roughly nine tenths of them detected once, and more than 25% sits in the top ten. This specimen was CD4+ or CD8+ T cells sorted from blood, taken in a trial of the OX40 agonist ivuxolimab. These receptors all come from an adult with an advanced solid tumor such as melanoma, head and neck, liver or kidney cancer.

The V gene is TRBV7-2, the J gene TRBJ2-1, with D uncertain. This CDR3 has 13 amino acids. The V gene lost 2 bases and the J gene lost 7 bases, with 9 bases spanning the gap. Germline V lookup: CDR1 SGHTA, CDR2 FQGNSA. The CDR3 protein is CASSLTGLNEQFF. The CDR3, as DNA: TGTGCCAGCAGCTTAACTGGGCTAAATGAGCAGTTCTTC.

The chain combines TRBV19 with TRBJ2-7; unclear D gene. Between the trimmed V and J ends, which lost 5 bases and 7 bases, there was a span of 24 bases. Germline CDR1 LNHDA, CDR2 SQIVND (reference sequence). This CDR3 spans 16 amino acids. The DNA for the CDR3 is TGTGCCAGTAGTCCTAACCCCCTACGGACCACCAAGGAGCAGTACTTC. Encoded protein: CASSPNPLRTTKEQYF.

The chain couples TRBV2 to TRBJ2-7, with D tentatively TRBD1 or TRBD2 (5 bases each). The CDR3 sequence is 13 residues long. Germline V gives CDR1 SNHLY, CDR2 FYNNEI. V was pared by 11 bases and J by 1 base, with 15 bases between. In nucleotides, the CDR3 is TGTGCCCCAGGGAGACTTACATCCTACGAGCAGTACTTC. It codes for CAPGRLTSYEQYF.

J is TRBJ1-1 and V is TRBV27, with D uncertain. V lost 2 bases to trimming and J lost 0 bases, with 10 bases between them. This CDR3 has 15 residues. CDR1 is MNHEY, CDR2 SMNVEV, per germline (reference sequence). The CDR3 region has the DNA TGTGCCAGCAGTTTACTGTCGGATTTGAACACTGAAGCTTTCTTT. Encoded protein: CASSLLSDLNTEAFF.

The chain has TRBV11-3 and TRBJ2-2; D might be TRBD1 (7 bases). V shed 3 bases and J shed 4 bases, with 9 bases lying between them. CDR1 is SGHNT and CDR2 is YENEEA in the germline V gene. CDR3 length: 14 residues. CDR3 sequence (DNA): TGTGCCAGCAGCTTCCAGGGGGGCACCGGGGAGCTGTTTTTT. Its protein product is CASSFQGGTGELFF. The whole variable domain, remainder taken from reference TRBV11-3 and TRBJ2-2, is EAGVVQSPRYKIIEKKQPVAFWCNPISGHNTLYWYLQNLGQGPELLIRYENEEAVDDSQLPKDRFSAERLKGVDSTLKIQPAELGDSAVYLCASSFQGGTGELFFGEGSRLTVL.

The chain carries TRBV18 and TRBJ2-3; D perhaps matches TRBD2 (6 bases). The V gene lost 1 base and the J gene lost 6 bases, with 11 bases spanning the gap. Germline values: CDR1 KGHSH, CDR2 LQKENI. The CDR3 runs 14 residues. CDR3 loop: CASSPLGGTDTQYF. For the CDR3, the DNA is TGTGCCAGCTCACCACTGGGGGGTACCGATACGCAGTATTTT.

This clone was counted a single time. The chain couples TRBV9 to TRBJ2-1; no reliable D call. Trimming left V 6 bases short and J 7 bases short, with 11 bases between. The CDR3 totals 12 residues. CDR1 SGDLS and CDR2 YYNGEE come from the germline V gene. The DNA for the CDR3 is TGTGCCAGCACGTCAGAAGGAAATGAGCAGTTCTTC. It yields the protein CASTSEGNEQFF.

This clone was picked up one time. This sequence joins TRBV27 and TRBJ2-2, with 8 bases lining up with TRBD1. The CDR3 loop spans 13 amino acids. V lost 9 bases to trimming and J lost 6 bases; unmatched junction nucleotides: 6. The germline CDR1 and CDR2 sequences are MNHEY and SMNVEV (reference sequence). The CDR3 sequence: CASQTQGAGELFF. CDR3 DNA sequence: TGTGCCAGTCAAACACAGGGGGCCGGGGAGCTGTTTTTT.

The CDR3 DNA is TGTGCCAGCAGCTTGGAGTTTCGGGAGCAGTACTTC. It translates to CASSLEFREQYF. The rearrangement joins TRBV7-9 to TRBJ2-7; the D is unclear. The CDR3 covers 12 residues. Germline-derived CDR1 and CDR2 are SEHNR and FQNEAQ (reference sequence). The germline V and J ends were trimmed by 3 bases and 7 bases, with 10 bases remaining between them.

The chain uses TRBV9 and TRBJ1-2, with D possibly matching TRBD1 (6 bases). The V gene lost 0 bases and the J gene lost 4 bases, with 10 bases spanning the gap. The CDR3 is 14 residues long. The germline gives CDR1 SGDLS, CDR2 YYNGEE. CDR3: CASSVEGGAYGYTF. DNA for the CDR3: TGTGCCAGCAGCGTAGAGGGGGGCGCCTATGGCTACACCTTC.

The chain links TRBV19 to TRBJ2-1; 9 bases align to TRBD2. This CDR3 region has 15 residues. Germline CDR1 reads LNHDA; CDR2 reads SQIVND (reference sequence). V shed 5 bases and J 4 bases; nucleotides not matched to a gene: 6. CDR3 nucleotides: TGTGCCAGTAGTCCCGGGGCGGGAGGGTACAATGAGCAGTTCTTC. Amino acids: CASSPGAGGYNEQFF.

The CDR3 region is CASSFSGGQQPQHF. CDR3 nucleotide sequence: TGTGCCAGCAGTTTCTCGGGGGGACAGCAACCCCAGCATTTT. The chain couples TRBV27 to TRBJ1-5, with TRBD1 identical over 7 bases. The CDR3 is made up of 14 amino acids. Germline CDR1 MNHEY, CDR2 SMNVEV (reference sequence). The trim removed 3 bases at V and 10 bases at J, leaving 9 bases unmatched.

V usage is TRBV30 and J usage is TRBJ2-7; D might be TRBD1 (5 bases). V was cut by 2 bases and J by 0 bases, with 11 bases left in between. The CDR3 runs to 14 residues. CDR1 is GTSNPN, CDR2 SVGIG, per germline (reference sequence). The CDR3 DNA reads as TGTGCCTGGAGTTATAAAGGGGCCTCCTACGAGCAGTACTTC. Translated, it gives CAWSYKGASYEQYF.

The CDR3 DNA follows: TGTGCCAGCAGTCCCGGGACAGGGTTTGGCTACACCTTC. Encoded protein: CASSPGTGFGYTF. The chain combines TRBV6-6 with TRBJ1-2; 9 bases are a match to TRBD1. The CDR3 sequence is 13 residues long. Losses at the gene ends were 5 bases for V and 7 bases for J; bases not matched to a gene: 5. Germline assignment: CDR1 MNHNY and CDR2 SVGAGI (reference sequence).

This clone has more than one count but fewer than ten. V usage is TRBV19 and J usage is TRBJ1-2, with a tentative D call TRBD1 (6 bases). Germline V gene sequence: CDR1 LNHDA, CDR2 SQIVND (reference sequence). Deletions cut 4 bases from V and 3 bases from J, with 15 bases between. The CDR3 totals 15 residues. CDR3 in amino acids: CASSTGGWSYYGYTF. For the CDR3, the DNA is TGTGCCAGTAGTACGGGGGGCTGGTCCTACTATGGCTACACCTTC.